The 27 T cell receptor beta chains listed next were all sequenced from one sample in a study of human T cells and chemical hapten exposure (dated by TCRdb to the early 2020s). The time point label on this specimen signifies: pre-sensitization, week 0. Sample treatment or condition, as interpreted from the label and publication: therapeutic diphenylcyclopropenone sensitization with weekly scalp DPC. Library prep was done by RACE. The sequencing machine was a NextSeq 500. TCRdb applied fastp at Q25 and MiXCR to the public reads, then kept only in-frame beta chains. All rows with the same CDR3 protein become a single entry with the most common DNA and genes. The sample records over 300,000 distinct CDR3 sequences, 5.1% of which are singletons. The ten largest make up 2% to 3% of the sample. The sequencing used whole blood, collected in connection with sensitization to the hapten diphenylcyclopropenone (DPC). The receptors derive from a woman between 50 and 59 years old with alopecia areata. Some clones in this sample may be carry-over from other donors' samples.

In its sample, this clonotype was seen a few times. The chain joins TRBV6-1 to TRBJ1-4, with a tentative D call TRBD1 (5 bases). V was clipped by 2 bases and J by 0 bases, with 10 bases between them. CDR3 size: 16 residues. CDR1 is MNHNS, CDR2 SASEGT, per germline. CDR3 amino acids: CASSETAGTTNEKLFF. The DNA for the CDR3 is TGTGCCAGCAGTGAAACGGCAGGGACAACTAATGAAAAACTGTTTTTT.

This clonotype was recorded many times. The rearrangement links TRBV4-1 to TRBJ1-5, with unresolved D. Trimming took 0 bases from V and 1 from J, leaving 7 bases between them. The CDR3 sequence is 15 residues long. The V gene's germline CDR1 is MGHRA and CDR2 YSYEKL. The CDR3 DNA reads TGCGCCAGCAGCCAAGATTTCATCAGCAATCAGCCCCAGCATTTT. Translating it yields CASSQDFISNQPQHF.

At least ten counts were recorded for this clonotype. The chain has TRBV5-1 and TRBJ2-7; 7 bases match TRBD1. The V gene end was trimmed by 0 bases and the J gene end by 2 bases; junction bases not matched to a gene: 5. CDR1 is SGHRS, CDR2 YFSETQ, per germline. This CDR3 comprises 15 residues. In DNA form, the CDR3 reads TGCGCCAGCAGCTTGGAGTCAGGGGGAACCTACGAGCAGTACTTC. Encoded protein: CASSLESGGTYEQYF. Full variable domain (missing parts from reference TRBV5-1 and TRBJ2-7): KAGVTQTPRYLIKTRGQQVTLSCSPISGHRSVSWYQQTPGQGLQFLFEYFSETQRNKGNFPGRFSGRQFSNSRSEMNVSTLELGDSALYLCASSLESGGTYEQYFGPGTRLTVT.

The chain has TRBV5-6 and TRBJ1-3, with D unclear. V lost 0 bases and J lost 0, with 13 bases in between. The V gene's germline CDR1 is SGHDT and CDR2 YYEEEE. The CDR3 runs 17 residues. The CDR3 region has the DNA TGTGCCAGCAGCTTGGTAGCGGTACCAGCCTCTGGAAACACCATATATTTT. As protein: CASSLVAVPASGNTIYF.

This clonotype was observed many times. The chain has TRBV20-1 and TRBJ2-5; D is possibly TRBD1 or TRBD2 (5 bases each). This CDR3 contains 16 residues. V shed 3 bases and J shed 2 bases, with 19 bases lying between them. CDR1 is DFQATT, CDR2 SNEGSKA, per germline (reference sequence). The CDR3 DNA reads TGCAGTGCTAGTAGGGGACCAAACTTCATACAAGAGACCCAGTACTTC. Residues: CSASRGPNFIQETQYF.

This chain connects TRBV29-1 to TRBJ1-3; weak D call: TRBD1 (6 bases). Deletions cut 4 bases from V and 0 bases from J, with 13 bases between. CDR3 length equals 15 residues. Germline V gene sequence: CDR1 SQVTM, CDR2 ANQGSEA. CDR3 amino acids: CSVGRQESSGNTIYF. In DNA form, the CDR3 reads TGCAGCGTTGGGAGACAGGAGAGCTCTGGAAACACCATATATTTT.

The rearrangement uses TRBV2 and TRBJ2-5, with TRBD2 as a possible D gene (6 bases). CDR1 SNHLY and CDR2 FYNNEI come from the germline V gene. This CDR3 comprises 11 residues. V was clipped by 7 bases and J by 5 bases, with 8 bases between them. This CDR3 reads CASNRGETQYF. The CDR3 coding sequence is TGTGCCAGCAATCGGGGGGAGACCCAGTACTTC.

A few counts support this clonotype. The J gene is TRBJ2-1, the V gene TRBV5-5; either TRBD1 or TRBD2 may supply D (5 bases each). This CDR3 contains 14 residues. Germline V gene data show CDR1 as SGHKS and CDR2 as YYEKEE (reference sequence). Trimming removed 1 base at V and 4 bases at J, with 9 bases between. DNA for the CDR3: TGTGCCAGCAGCTTGAACTGGGGGTACAATGAGCAGTTCTTC. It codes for CASSLNWGYNEQFF.

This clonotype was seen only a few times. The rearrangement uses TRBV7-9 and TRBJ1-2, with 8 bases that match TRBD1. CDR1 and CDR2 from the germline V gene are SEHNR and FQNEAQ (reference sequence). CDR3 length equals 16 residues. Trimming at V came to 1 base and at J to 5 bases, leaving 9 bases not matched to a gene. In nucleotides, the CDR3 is TGTGCCAGCAGCTTAGAGGGGACAGGAGTCAATTATGGCTACACCTTC. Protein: CASSLEGTGVNYGYTF.

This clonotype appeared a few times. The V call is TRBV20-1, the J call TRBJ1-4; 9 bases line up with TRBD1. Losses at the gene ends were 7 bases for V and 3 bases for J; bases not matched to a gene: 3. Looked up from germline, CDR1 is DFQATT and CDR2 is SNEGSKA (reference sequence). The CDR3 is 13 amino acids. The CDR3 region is CSGTGGPNEKLFF. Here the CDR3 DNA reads TGCAGTGGAACAGGGGGCCCTAATGAAAAACTGTTTTTT.

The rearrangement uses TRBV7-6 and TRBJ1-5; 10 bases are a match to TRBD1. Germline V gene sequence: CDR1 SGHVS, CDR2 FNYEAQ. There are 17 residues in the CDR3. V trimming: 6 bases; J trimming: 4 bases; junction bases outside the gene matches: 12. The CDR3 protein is CASSSATGGPGNQPQHF. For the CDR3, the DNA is TGTGCCAGCAGTTCTGCGACAGGGGGCCCCGGGAATCAGCCCCAGCATTTT.

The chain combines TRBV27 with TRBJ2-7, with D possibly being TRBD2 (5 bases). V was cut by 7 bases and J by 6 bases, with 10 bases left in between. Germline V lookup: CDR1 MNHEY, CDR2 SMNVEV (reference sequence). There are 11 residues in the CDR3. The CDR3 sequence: CASKRGSEQYF. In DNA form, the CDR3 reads TGTGCCAGCAAACGGGGATCCGAGCAGTACTTC.

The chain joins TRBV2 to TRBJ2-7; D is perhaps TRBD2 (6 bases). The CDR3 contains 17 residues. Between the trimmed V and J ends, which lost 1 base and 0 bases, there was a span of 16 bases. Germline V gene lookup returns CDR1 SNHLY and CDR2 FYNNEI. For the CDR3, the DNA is TGTGCCAGCAGTGAAGAAATGGAGGGACTCCTCTCCTACGAGCAGTACTTC. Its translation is CASSEEMEGLLSYEQYF.

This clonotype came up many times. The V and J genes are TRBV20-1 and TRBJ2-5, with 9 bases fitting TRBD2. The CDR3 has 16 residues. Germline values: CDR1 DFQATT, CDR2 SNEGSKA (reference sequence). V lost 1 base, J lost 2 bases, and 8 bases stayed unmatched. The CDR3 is CSARVDSGSIQETQYF. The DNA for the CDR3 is TGCAGTGCTAGAGTTGATAGCGGGAGTATTCAAGAGACCCAGTACTTC.

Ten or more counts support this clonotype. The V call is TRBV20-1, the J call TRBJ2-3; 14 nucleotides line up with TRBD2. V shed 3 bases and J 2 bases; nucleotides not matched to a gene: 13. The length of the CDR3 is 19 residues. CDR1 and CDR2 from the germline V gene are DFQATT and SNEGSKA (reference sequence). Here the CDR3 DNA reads TGCAGTGCTAGCCCCGGGACTAGCGGGGGAAAACTTTACACAGATACGCAGTATTTT. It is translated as CSASPGTSGGKLYTDTQYF.

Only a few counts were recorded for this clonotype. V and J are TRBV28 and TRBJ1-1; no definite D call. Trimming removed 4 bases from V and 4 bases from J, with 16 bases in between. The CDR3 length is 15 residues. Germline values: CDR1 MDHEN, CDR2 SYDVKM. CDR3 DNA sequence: TGTGCCAGCAGTTCCCCCGGCGGGGAGGGCACTGAAGCTTTCTTT. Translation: CASSSPGGEGTEAFF. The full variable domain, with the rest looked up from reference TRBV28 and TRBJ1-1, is DVKVTQSSRYLVKRTGEKVFLECVQDMDHENMFWYRQDPGLGLRLIYFSYDVKMKEKGDIPEGYSVSREKKERFSLILESASTNQTSMYLCASSSPGGEGTEAFFGQGTRLTVV.

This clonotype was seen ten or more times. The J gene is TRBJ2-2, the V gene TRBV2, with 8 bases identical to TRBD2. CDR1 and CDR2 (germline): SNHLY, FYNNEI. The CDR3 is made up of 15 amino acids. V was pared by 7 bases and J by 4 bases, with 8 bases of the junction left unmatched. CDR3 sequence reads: CASNSPGLGTGELFF. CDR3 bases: TGTGCCAGCAACTCCCCGGGACTAGGCACCGGGGAGCTGTTTTTT.

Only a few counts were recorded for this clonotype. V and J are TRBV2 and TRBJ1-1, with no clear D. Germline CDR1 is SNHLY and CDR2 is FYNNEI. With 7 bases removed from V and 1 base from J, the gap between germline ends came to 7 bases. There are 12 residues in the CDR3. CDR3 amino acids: CASIRWNTEAFF. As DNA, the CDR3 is TGTGCCAGCATTCGGTGGAACACTGAAGCTTTCTTT.

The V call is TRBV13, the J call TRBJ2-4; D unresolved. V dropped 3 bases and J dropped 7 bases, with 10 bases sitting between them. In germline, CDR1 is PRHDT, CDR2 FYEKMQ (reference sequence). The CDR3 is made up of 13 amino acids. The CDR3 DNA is TGTGCCAGCAGCTTGGACGGGTTGAACATTCAGTACTTC. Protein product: CASSLDGLNIQYF.

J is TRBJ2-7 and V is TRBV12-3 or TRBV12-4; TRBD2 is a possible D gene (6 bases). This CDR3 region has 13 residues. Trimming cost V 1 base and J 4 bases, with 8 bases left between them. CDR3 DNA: TGTGCCAGCAGTTTAGTTCGGGGGTACGAGCAGTACTTC. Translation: CASSLVRGYEQYF.

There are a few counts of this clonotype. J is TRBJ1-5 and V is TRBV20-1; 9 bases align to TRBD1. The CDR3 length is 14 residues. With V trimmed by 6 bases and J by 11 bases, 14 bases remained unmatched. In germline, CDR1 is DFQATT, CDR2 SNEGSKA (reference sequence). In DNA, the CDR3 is TGCAGTGCAACGGACAGGGGCCTATTAGGGGCCCAGCATTTT. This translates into CSATDRGLLGAQHF.

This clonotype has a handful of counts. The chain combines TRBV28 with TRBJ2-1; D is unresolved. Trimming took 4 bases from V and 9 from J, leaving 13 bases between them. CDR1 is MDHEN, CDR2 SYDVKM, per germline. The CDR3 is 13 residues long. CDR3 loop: CASSSLGYGEQFF. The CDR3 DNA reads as TGTGCCAGCAGTTCCCTGGGGTACGGTGAGCAGTTCTTC. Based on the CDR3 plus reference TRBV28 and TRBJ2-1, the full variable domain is DVKVTQSSRYLVKRTGEKVFLECVQDMDHENMFWYRQDPGLGLRLIYFSYDVKMKEKGDIPEGYSVSREKKERFSLILESASTNQTSMYLCASSSLGYGEQFFGPGTRLTVL.

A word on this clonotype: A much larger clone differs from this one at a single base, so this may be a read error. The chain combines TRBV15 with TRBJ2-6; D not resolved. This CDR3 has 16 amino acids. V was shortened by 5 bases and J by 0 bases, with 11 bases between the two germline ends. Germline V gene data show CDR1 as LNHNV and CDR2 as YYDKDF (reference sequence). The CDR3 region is CATSFSRSSGANVLTF. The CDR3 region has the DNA TGTGCCACCAGCTTCTCTAGAAGCTCTGGGGCCAACGTCCTGACTTTC.

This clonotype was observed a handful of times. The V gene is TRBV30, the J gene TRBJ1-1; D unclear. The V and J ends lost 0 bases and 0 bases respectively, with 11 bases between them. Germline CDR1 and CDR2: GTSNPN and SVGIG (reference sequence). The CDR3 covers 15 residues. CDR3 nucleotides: TGTGCCTGGAGTGTAAATTGGCCTATGAACACTGAAGCTTTCTTT. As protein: CAWSVNWPMNTEAFF. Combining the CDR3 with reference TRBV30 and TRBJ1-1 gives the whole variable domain SQTIHQWPATLVQPVGSPLSLECTVEGTSNPNLYWYRQAAGRGLQLLFYSVGIGQISSEVPQNLSASRPQDRQFILSSKKLLLSDSGFYLCAWSVNWPMNTEAFFGQGTRLTVV.

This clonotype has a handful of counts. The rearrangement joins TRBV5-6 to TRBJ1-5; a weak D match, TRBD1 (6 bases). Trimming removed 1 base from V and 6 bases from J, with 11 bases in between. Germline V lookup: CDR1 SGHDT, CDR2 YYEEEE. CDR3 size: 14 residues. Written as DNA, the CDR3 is TGTGCCAGCAGCTTGTGGGGGGCTGGTCAGCCCCAGCATTTT. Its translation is CASSLWGAGQPQHF.

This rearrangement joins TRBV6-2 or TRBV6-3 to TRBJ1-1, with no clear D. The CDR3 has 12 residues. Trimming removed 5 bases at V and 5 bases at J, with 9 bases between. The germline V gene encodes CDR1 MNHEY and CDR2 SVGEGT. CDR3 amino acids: CASSTIGTEAFF. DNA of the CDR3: TGTGCCAGCAGTACGATCGGTACTGAAGCTTTCTTT.

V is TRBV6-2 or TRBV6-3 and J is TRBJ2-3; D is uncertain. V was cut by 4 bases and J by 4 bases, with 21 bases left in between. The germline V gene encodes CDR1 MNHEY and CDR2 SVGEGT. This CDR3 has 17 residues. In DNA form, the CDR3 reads TGTGCCAGCAGTTTCTCGTTGGTTCCACCTCAAGCAGATACGCAGTATTTT. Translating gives CASSFSLVPPQADTQYF.